These T cell receptor beta chains were read from a single sample in a study of cytomegalovirus exposure and HLA in healthy donors. The repertoire was sequenced with immunoSEQ multiplex PCR; TCRdb's copy has only in-frame clones and lacks some. Of 100,000 to 150,000 clones listed, roughly a tenth are singletons. Sequencing was carried out using PBMCs. Receptor source: a woman aged 18-30 years in good health and CMV-seropositive. Each CDR3 is given with its conserved first and last residue. D genes are given only for firm matches. The size entry is marked missing in some rows and otherwise reads once, few, many or a size class.

size: .
J: TRBJ2-5
D: TRBD1
V: TRBV6-6
CDR3: CASSYSGGRETQYF
DNA: TGTGCCAGCAGTTACTCAGGGGGCCGAGAGACCCAGTACTTC

size: few
J: TRBJ1-5
D: .
V: TRBV25-1
CDR3: CASSETGNQPQHF
DNA: TGTGCCAGCAGTGAAACGGGCAATCAGCCCCAGCATTTT

size: few
J: TRBJ2-7
D: .
V: TRBV2
CDR3: CASRTRYEQYF
DNA: TGTGCCAGCAGAACCAGGTACGAGCAGTACTTC

size: few
J: TRBJ2-7
D: TRBD2
V: TRBV5-1
CDR3: CASSWGTSGRGTYEQYF
DNA: TGCGCCAGCAGCTGGGGGACTAGCGGCCGAGGGACCTACGAGCAGTACTTC

size: .
J: TRBJ2-7
D: TRBD1
V: TRBV29-1
CDR3: CSVGTGQDGTYEQYF
DNA: TGCAGCGTTGGGACGGGACAGGATGGGACCTACGAGCAGTACTTC

size: few
J: TRBJ1-2
D: TRBD1
V: TRBV7-9
CDR3: CASRDTGGAYGYTF
DNA: TGTGCCAGCAGGGACACAGGGGGCGCCTATGGCTACACCTTC

size: few
J: TRBJ1-1
D: .
V: TRBV28
CDR3: CASSAPGGGTEAFF
DNA: TGTGCCAGCAGTGCCCCGGGGGGTGGCACTGAAGCTTTCTTT

size: few
J: TRBJ2-1
D: .
V: TRBV19
CDR3: CASSRSNNEQFF
DNA: TGTGCCAGTAGTAGGTCTAACAATGAGCAGTTCTTC

size: few
J: TRBJ2-5
D: .
V: TRBV30
CDR3: CAWSQVSGETQYF
DNA: TGTGCCTGGAGTCAGGTCTCAGGGGAGACCCAGTACTTC

size: .
J: TRBJ2-3
D: .
V: TRBV27
CDR3: CASSFAGPSTDTQYF
DNA: TGTGCCAGCAGTTTTGCGGGGCCTAGCACAGATACGCAGTATTTT

size: few
J: TRBJ2-7
D: TRBD2
V: TRBV4-1
CDR3: CASSQDLAGAAYEQYF
DNA: TGCGCCAGCAGCCAAGATCTTGCGGGAGCAGCCTACGAGCAGTACTTC

size: .
J: TRBJ2-7
D: .
V: TRBV29-1
CDR3: CSVGHGSYEQYF
DNA: TGCAGCGTGGGGCATGGGTCCTACGAGCAGTACTTC

size: .
J: TRBJ2-3
D: .
V: TRBV7-2
CDR3: CASSQSISADTQYF
DNA: TGTGCCAGCAGCCAATCGATATCGGCAGATACGCAGTATTTT

size: .
J: TRBJ1-2
D: .
V: TRBV5-6
CDR3: CASSFPSYGYTF
DNA: TGTGCCAGCAGCTTCCCTAGCTATGGCTACACCTTC

size: few
J: TRBJ1-5
D: TRBD1
V: TRBV28
CDR3: CATTWTGSNQPQHF
DNA: TGTGCCACCACCTGGACAGGGAGCAATCAGCCCCAGCATTTT

size: few
J: TRBJ2-1
D: .
V: TRBV4-2
CDR3: CASRGASGEQFF
DNA: TGTGCCAGCAGGGGGGCGAGTGGTGAGCAGTTCTTC

size: many
J: TRBJ2-1
D: TRBD2
V: TRBV6-4
CDR3: CASSEEAGGYNEQFF
DNA: TGTGCCAGCAGTGAGGAAGCGGGAGGCTACAATGAGCAGTTCTTC

size: .
J: TRBJ1-1
D: .
V: TRBV27
CDR3: CASRSVLLDTEAFF
DNA: TGTGCCAGCAGGTCGGTCCTTTTGGACACTGAAGCTTTCTTT

size: few
J: TRBJ2-3
D: .
V: TRBV27
CDR3: CASSFSEKRDTQYF
DNA: TGTGCCAGCAGTTTTTCGGAGAAACGAGATACGCAGTATTTT

size: few
J: TRBJ2-5
D: .
V: TRBV29-1
CDR3: CSVEDQLSLKFQGTQYF
DNA: TGCAGCGTTGAAGATCAACTATCCCTTAAATTTCAGGGGACCCAGTACTTC

size: .
J: TRBJ2-7
D: TRBD2
V: TRBV11-2
CDR3: CASSLGTSGYEQYF
DNA: TGTGCCAGCAGCTTAGGTACTAGCGGGTACGAGCAGTACTTC

size: .
J: TRBJ2-3
D: .
V: TRBV28
CDR3: CASSFGVPQYF
DNA: TGTGCCAGCAGTTTCGGGGTCCCGCAGTATTTT

size: .
J: TRBJ2-1
D: TRBD1
V: TRBV19
CDR3: CASSIQTGVSYNEQFF
DNA: TGTGCCAGTAGTATCCAAACAGGGGTTTCCTACAATGAGCAGTTCTTC

size: .
J: TRBJ2-1
D: .
V: TRBV6-1
CDR3: CASSDDRGGHNEQFF
DNA: TGTGCCAGCAGTGATGACAGGGGAGGGCACAATGAGCAGTTCTTC

size: few
J: TRBJ1-2
D: .
V: TRBV11-2
CDR3: CASSLPGRYGYTF
DNA: TGTGCCAGCAGCTTACCAGGTCGCTATGGCTACACCTTC

size: few
J: TRBJ2-3
D: TRBD1
V: TRBV15
CDR3: CATSPFDRVVDTQYF
DNA: TGTGCCACCAGCCCATTCGACAGGGTGGTAGATACGCAGTATTTT

size: .
J: TRBJ1-4
D: TRBD1
V: TRBV7-9
CDR3: CASSPSGTVEGKLFF
DNA: TGTGCCAGCAGCCCCTCGGGGACAGTCGAAGGAAAACTGTTTTTT

size: few
J: TRBJ2-5
D: TRBD1
V: TRBV5-8
CDR3: CASSLMGQGAKETQYF
DNA: TGTGCCAGCAGCTTGATGGGACAGGGGGCGAAAGAGACCCAGTACTTC

size: .
J: TRBJ2-3
D: TRBD2
V: TRBV14
CDR3: CASSQDRVWPLAGSDTQYF
DNA: TGTGCCAGCAGCCAAGATCGGGTTTGGCCCCTAGCGGGATCAGATACGCAGTATTTT

size: .
J: TRBJ2-7
D: .
V: TRBV28
CDR3: CASRPAVSTYEQYF
DNA: TGTGCCAGCAGACCGGCGGTGTCTACCTACGAGCAGTACTTC